Shown below are 5 T cell receptor beta chains from a single sample sequenced in a study of CD8 T cells in Susac syndrome. Reverse transcription of roughly 0.5 to 1 ug RNA was carried out with random hexamers. Using its own MiXCR run on the immunoSEQ multiplex PCR reads, TCRdb lists one record per CDR3 protein. The repertoire holds about 240,000 distinct CDR3 sequences, with almost 97% as singletons. Material: CD4+ T cells from PBMCs. These TCRs come from a human donor with Susac syndrome.

The chain employs TRBV12-3 or TRBV12-4 and TRBJ1-1; D unresolved. Trimming shortened V by 2 bases and J by 3 bases, and 10 bases separated the two germline ends. This CDR3 region has 14 residues. Here the CDR3 reads CASSLRVKDTEAFF. CDR3 DNA: TGTGCCAGCAGTTTACGTGTAAAGGACACTGAAGCTTTCTTT.

This chain uses TRBV20-1 with TRBJ2-1; D not resolved. Per the germline V gene, CDR1 is DFQATT and CDR2 is SNEGSKA (reference sequence). V lost 3 bases and J 7 bases, leaving 19 bases between the germline ends. The CDR3 length is 15 residues. In nucleotides, the CDR3 is TGCAGTGCTAGTGTTTTGGCTACTGGATTGAATGAGCAGTTCTTC. Protein product: CSASVLATGLNEQFF.

The chain links TRBV12-3 or TRBV12-4 to TRBJ1-1; TRBD1 matches 7 bases. The trim removed 6 bases at V and 3 bases at J, leaving 10 bases unmatched. The CDR3 runs 15 residues. The CDR3 is CASSPRTGGYTEAFF. In nucleotides, the CDR3 is TGTGCCAGCAGCCCCCGGACAGGAGGTTACACTGAAGCTTTCTTT.

The rearrangement uses TRBV20-1 and TRBJ2-2; D not certain. The CDR3 contains 14 residues. Trimming took off 3 bases at V and 3 bases at J, with 11 bases between the two ends. Germline assignment: CDR1 DFQATT and CDR2 SNEGSKA (reference sequence). The CDR3 DNA is TGCAGTGCTAGTCCTTCCGGTTACACCGGGGAGCTGTTTTTT. Encoded protein: CSASPSGYTGELFF.

This clonotype was counted once. The V call is TRBV29-1, the J call TRBJ2-5; 8 positions agree with TRBD1. CDR3 length equals 12 residues. CDR1 SQVTM and CDR2 ANQGSEA come from the germline V gene. Unmatched junction bases numbered 5, after V lost 6 bases and J lost 5 bases. The CDR3 region has the DNA TGCAGCGTCCGCAGGGGGCAGGAGACCCAGTACTTC. This translates into CSVRRGQETQYF.